A single sample gave rise to the 28 T cell receptor beta chains below, sequenced in a study of cytomegalovirus exposure and HLA in healthy donors. Primers included in the PCR were 60 Vbeta and 13 Jbeta primers. Assay used: immunoSEQ multiplex PCR; TCRdb lists only in-frame clones, some missing. Of 110,000 to 150,000 clones in the sample, under 90% were seen once. The sequenced material came from PBMCs. The receptor set was obtained from a boy between 2 and 10 years old in good health and CMV-seronegative.

This sequence joins TRBV7-2 and TRBJ1-4, with D possibly matching TRBD1 (6 bases). This CDR3 is built from 17 residues. Germline V gene lookup returns CDR1 SGHTA and CDR2 FQGNSA. V lost 4 bases and J lost 2, with 17 bases in between. Here the CDR3 reads CASSSGGTGITNEKLFF. CDR3 DNA sequence: TGTGCCAGCAGCTCAGGTGGAACAGGGATCACTAATGAAAAACTGTTTTTT.

V usage is TRBV6-1 and J usage is TRBJ1-1, with no clear D. Germline values: CDR1 MNHNS, CDR2 SASEGT. Trimming cost V 6 bases and J 1 base, with 12 bases left between them. The CDR3 has 14 residues. The DNA for the CDR3 is TGTGCCAGCAGCCCCCGGGGAGCGAACACTGAAGCTTTCTTT. Its protein is CASSPRGANTEAFF.

In this sample, this clone turned up a few times. The J gene is TRBJ1-2, the V gene TRBV4-1, with no clear D. The V end was cut by 1 base, the J end by 3 bases, with 12 bases between. The CDR3 has 15 residues. Germline V gives CDR1 MGHRA, CDR2 YSYEKL. CDR3 nucleotides: TGCGCCAGCAGCCAAGGGTCGAGGAGCCACTATGGCTACACCTTC. Its protein product is CASSQGSRSHYGYTF.

V and J are TRBV5-8 and TRBJ1-5, with TRBD1 matching 12 bases. Unmatched junction bases numbered 4, after V lost 2 bases and J lost 10 bases. There are 14 residues in the CDR3. Germline CDR1 is SGHTS and CDR2 is YDEGEE. The CDR3 region has the DNA TGTGCCAGCAGCTTCAGGGACAGGGGGCGACCCCAGCATTTT. It is translated as CASSFRDRGRPQHF.

The chain is built from TRBV6-5 and TRBJ2-5, with D maybe TRBD1 (5 bases). The J call may be faulty, since TRBJ2-7 better matches the DNA end. There are 13 residues in the CDR3. Germline V gives CDR1 MNHEY, CDR2 SVGAGI. The chain's CDR3 is CASSYRGSYEQYF. CDR3 DNA sequence: TGTGCCAGCAGTTACAGGGGTTCCTACGAGCAGTACTTC.

The chain links TRBV2 to TRBJ1-5, with 8 bases aligning to TRBD1. CDR1 and CDR2 from the germline V gene are SNHLY and FYNNEI. The V segment lost 6 bases and the J segment 0 bases; nucleotides outside the gene matches: 10. The CDR3 sequence is 17 residues long. The CDR3 protein is CASSLGQGYNSNQPQHF. CDR3 DNA: TGTGCCAGCAGCCTCGGACAGGGATATAATAGCAATCAGCCCCAGCATTTT. Looking up the rest from reference TRBV2 and TRBJ1-5 gives the full variable domain: EPEVTQTPSHQVTQMGQEVILRCVPISNHLYFYWYRQILGQKVEFLVSFYNNEISEKSEIFDDQFSVERPDGSNFTLKIRSTKLEDSAMYFCASSLGQGYNSNQPQHFGDGTRLSIL.

A note on this clone: In the same sample, other DNA sequences code for this CDR3. The V and J genes are TRBV15 and TRBJ2-5; D might be TRBD2 (6 bases). From germline, CDR1 is LNHNV and CDR2 YYDKDF (reference sequence). The germline V and J ends were trimmed by 0 bases and 5 bases, with 10 bases remaining between them. The CDR3 totals 14 residues. CDR3 residues: CATSRDLAGETQYF. CDR3 sequence (DNA): TGTGCCACCAGCAGAGATCTGGCGGGGGAGACCCAGTACTTC.

This chain uses TRBV9 with TRBJ2-1, with a weak D call TRBD2 (6 bases). The CDR3 sequence is 16 residues long. Germline V gene lookup returns CDR1 SGDLS and CDR2 YYNGEE. The ends were cut back, 3 bases at V and 0 bases at J, with 13 bases in the middle. Here the CDR3 DNA reads TGTGCCAGCAGCGCCCGCGGGACGAGCTCCTACAATGAGCAGTTCTTC. Protein product: CASSARGTSSYNEQFF.

The CDR3 reads CASKTAANEKLFF. CDR3 coding DNA: TGTGCCAGCAAGACGGCGGCCAATGAAAAACTGTTTTTT. The rearrangement joins TRBV2 to TRBJ1-4, with unresolved D. Per germline, CDR1 SNHLY and CDR2 FYNNEI. The CDR3 is 13 residues long. The V end lost 7 bases, the J end lost 5 bases, and 11 bases lay between the germline ends. The variable domain in full, completed from reference TRBV2 and TRBJ1-4, reads EPEVTQTPSHQVTQMGQEVILRCVPISNHLYFYWYRQILGQKVEFLVSFYNNEISEKSEIFDDQFSVERPDGSNFTLKIRSTKLEDSAMYFCASKTAANEKLFFGSGTQLSVL.

J is TRBJ2-3 and V is TRBV5-1, with D maybe TRBD1 (5 bases). CDR1 is SGHRS, CDR2 YFSETQ, per germline. This CDR3 is built from 15 residues. V was trimmed by 5 bases and J by 6 bases, leaving 19 bases between them. CDR3 sequence: CASRNDSTRGDTQYF. The CDR3 DNA is TGCGCCAGCAGGAATGACAGCACCCGCGGCGATACGCAGTATTTT.

The chain combines TRBV4-2 with TRBJ2-3; 8 bases line up with TRBD2. V trimming: 0 bases; J trimming: 4 bases; junction bases outside the gene matches: 6. The CDR3 loop spans 16 amino acids. Germline-derived CDR1 and CDR2 are LGHNA and YNFKEQ. In nucleotides, the CDR3 is TGTGCCAGCAGCCAAGAGGTTAGCGGGGCCGCAGATACGCAGTATTTT. Its protein product is CASSQEVSGAADTQYF.

This clone was seen a handful of times. The CDR3 DNA reads TGTGCCAGCAGCTCCCGCTACCGGGTGACGAACACCGGGGAGCTGTTTTTT. It yields the protein CASSSRYRVTNTGELFF. The rearrangement links TRBV5-5 to TRBJ2-2; D remains unclear. V shed 3 bases and J shed 0 bases, with 15 bases lying between them. Germline lookup yields CDR1 SGHKS and CDR2 YYEKEE (reference sequence). The CDR3 loop spans 17 amino acids.

This clone was recorded a few times. The V and J genes are TRBV25-1 and TRBJ2-7; D is possibly TRBD1 (7 bases). In germline, CDR1 is MGHDK, CDR2 SYGVNS. The CDR3 has 17 amino acids. Trimming removed 4 bases at V and 7 bases at J, with 26 bases between. This CDR3 reads CASSGGQTQGGHQEQYF. The CDR3 region has the DNA TGTGCCAGCAGTGGCGGACAGACCCAGGGGGGCCACCAGGAGCAGTACTTC.

The rearrangement links TRBV4-3 to TRBJ2-2, with TRBD1 identical over 7 bases. CDR1 and CDR2 from the germline V gene are LGHNA and YSLEER. J was trimmed by 4 bases and V by 0 bases; bases with no gene match: 5. The CDR3 consists of 16 residues. CDR3 loop: CASSQDRGGPTGELFF. Here the CDR3 DNA reads TGCGCCAGCAGCCAAGATCGAGGGGGCCCCACCGGGGAGCTGTTTTTT.

This clone has a single count. The chain employs TRBV5-8 and TRBJ2-2; 9 nucleotides align to TRBD2. The germline gives CDR1 SGHTS, CDR2 YDEGEE. The CDR3 runs to 20 residues. With 0 bases clipped from V and 6 bases from J, the junction kept 18 bases outside the gene matches. CDR3 coding DNA: TGTGCCAGCAGCTTGGGTCCGGACTTCGCTAGCGGGACGTTAGCCGGGGAGCTGTTTTTT. This sequence encodes CASSLGPDFASGTLAGELFF.

This clone was counted a few times. This chain links TRBV7-2 with TRBJ2-5; D perhaps matches TRBD1 (5 bases). Trimming stripped 5 bases from V and 0 bases from J, with 13 bases between. There are 15 residues in the CDR3. Germline V CDR1 and CDR2: SGHTA, FQGNSA. The CDR3 coding sequence is TGTGCCAGCAGCCCAAGACAGACGTACCAAGAGACCCAGTACTTC. Its protein is CASSPRQTYQETQYF.

The table lists this clone with a count of one. The chain employs TRBV11-2 and TRBJ2-5; D call uncertain. The germline V and J ends were trimmed by 5 bases and 5 bases, with 6 bases remaining between them. Germline values: CDR1 SGHAT, CDR2 FQNNGV. This CDR3 comprises 11 residues. The CDR3 bases are TGTGCCAGCAGCCCTTTCGAGACCCAGTACTTC. Residues: CASSPFETQYF.

This chain links TRBV7-2 with TRBJ2-3, with no clear D. The ends were cut back, 1 base at V and 5 bases at J, with 10 bases in the middle. CDR1 is SGHTA, CDR2 FQGNSA, per germline. The CDR3 has 14 amino acids. The DNA of the CDR3 is TGTGCCAGCAGCTTAGATGCTAGTAGAGATACGCAGTATTTT. This gives the protein CASSLDASRDTQYF.

This chain uses TRBV4-1 with TRBJ1-5; 11 bases are a match to TRBD1. The length of the CDR3 is 16 residues. V lost 4 bases, J lost 7 bases, and 9 bases stayed unmatched. CDR1 is MGHRA, CDR2 YSYEKL, per germline. CDR3: CASSPGDRGFRQPQHF. DNA of the CDR3: TGCGCCAGCAGCCCCGGGGACAGGGGGTTTCGGCAGCCCCAGCATTTT.

The chain joins TRBV11-2 to TRBJ2-1; TRBD2 aligns across 10 bases. J gave up 5 bases and V 1 base, and 5 bases lay outside the gene matches. CDR1 is SGHAT and CDR2 is FQNNGV in the germline V gene. The CDR3 length is 16 residues. CDR3 nucleotides: TGTGCCAGCAGCTTAGTAGCGGGGGGCTGGGACAATGAGCAGTTCTTC. This gives the protein CASSLVAGGWDNEQFF.

CDR3 DNA sequence: TGCGCCAGCAGCTATGTTAACAGGGGGCTGAACACTGAAGCTTTCTTT. Amino acid sequence: CASSYVNRGLNTEAFF. The chain uses TRBV5-1 and TRBJ1-1, with 9 nucleotides matching TRBD1. V lost 3 bases to trimming and J lost 0 bases; unmatched junction nucleotides: 6. The CDR3 contains 16 residues. CDR1 is SGHRS, CDR2 YFSETQ, per germline.

V gene TRBV6-5 combines with J gene TRBJ2-3, with TRBD1 as a possible D gene (6 bases). Germline V gene lookup returns CDR1 MNHEY and CDR2 SVGAGI. With 6 bases removed from V and 4 bases from J, the gap between germline ends came to 11 bases. The CDR3 spans 13 residues. The CDR3 reads CASRQGRADTQYF. CDR3 nucleotide sequence: TGTGCCAGCAGACAGGGTAGGGCAGATACGCAGTATTTT.

This chain joins TRBV5-1 and TRBJ2-1, with D possibly matching TRBD2 (5 bases). The germline V gene has CDR1 SGHRS and CDR2 YFSETQ. This CDR3 has 17 amino acids. V was pared by 0 bases and J by 2 bases, with 15 bases between. The CDR3 bases are TGCGCCAGCAGCTTGGTGGCTAGCCGTCGCCCCTACAATGAGCAGTTCTTC. This sequence encodes CASSLVASRRPYNEQFF.

This chain links TRBV27 with TRBJ1-5; D is possibly TRBD1 (6 bases). Per the germline V gene, CDR1 is MNHEY and CDR2 is SMNVEV (reference sequence). V was shortened by 6 bases and J by 11 bases, with 29 bases between the two germline ends. The CDR3 length is 17 residues. The CDR3 region is CASSRLPGDTGPGTQHF. The CDR3 DNA reads TGTGCCAGCAGCCGCCTACCCGGGGACACCGGTCCTGGGACCCAGCATTTT.

This chain uses TRBV2 with TRBJ1-2; D perhaps matches TRBD1 (6 bases). V shed 8 bases and J shed 4 bases, with 17 bases lying between them. Germline CDR1 SNHLY, CDR2 FYNNEI. This CDR3 is built from 14 residues. The CDR3 coding sequence is TGTGCCAGCCCCGATCAGGGCAGGGGCTATGGCTACACCTTC. Encoded protein: CASPDQGRGYGYTF.

The chain carries TRBV11-2 and TRBJ2-3, with 11 bases lining up with TRBD2. This CDR3 contains 16 residues. In germline, CDR1 is SGHAT, CDR2 FQNNGV. V shed 4 bases and J 4 bases; nucleotides not matched to a gene: 7. The CDR3, as DNA: TGTGCCAGCAGCTCCGTAGCGGGAGGGCCCTCAGATACGCAGTATTTT. This codes for CASSSVAGGPSDTQYF.

The chain recombines TRBV4-3 with TRBJ2-1; the D gene is possibly TRBD1 (6 bases). V was clipped by 2 bases and J by 14 bases, with 25 bases between them. This CDR3 spans 16 amino acids. Germline V lookup: CDR1 LGHNA, CDR2 YSLEER. The CDR3 here is CASSQLAGRGGSKKFF. DNA for the CDR3: TGCGCCAGCAGCCAATTAGCAGGCAGGGGCGGTTCCAAGAAGTTCTTC.

V usage is TRBV5-1 and J usage is TRBJ2-1; tentatively, D is TRBD1 (6 bases). Trimming took 4 bases from V and 8 from J, leaving 13 bases between them. The germline gives CDR1 SGHRS, CDR2 YFSETQ. This CDR3 is built from 13 residues. The CDR3 sequence: CASSQQGMDEQFF. In nucleotides, the CDR3 is TGCGCCAGCAGCCAACAGGGTATGGATGAGCAGTTCTTC.